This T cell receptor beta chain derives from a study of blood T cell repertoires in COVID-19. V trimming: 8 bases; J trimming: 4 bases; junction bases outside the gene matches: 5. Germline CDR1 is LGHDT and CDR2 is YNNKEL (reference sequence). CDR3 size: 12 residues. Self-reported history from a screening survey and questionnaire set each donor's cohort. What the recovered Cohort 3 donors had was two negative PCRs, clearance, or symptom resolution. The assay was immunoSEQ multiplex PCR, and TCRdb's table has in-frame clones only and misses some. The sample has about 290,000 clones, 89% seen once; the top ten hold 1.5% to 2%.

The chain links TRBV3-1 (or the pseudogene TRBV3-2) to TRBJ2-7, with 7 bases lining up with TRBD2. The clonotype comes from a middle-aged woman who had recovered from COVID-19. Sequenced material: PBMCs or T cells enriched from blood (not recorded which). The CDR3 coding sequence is TGTGCCAGCTCTAGAGCGGGGTACGAGCAGTACTTC. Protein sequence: CASSRAGYEQYF.